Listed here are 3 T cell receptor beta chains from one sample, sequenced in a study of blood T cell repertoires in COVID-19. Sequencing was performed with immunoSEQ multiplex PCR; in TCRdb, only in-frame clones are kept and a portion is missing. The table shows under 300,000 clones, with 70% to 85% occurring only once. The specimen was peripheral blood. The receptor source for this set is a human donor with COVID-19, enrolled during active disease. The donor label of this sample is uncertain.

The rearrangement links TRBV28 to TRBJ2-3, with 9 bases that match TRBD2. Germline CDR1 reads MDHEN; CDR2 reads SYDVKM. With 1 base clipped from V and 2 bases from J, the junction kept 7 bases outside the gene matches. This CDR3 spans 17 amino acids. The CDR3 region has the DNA TGTGCCAGCAGTTTATCGGGCTCTAGCGGGATCACAGATACGCAGTATTTT. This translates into CASSLSGSSGITDTQYF. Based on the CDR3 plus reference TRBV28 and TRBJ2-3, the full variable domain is DVKVTQSSRYLVKRTGEKVFLECVQDMDHENMFWYRQDPGLGLRLIYFSYDVKMKEKGDIPEGYSVSREKKERFSLILESASTNQTSMYLCASSLSGSSGITDTQYFGPGTRLTVL.

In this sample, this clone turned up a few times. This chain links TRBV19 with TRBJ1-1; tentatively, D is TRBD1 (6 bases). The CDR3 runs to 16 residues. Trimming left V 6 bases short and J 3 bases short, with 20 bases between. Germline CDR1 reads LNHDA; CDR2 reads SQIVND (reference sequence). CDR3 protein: CASRREETGGDTEAFF. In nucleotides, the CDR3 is TGTGCCAGTAGGAGGGAGGAGACGGGGGGCGACACTGAAGCTTTCTTT.

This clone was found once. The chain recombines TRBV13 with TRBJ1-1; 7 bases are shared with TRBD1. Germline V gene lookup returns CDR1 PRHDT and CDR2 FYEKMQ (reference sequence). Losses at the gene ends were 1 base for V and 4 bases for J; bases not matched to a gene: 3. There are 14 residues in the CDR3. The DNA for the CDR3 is TGTGCCAGCAGCTTAGACAGGGACAGCACTGAAGCTTTCTTT. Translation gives CASSLDRDSTEAFF.